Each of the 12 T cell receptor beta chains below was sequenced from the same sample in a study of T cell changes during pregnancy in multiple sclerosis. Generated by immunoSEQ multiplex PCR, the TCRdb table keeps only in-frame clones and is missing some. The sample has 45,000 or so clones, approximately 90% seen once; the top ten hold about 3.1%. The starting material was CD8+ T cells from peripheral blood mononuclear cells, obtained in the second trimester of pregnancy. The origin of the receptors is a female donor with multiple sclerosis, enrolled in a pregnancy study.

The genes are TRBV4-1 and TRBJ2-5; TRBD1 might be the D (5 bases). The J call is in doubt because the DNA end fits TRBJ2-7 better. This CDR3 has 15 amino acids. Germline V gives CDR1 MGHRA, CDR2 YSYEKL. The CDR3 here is CASSQLQANSYEQYF. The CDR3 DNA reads TGCGCCAGCAGCCAATTACAGGCGAACTCCTACGAGCAGTACTTC.

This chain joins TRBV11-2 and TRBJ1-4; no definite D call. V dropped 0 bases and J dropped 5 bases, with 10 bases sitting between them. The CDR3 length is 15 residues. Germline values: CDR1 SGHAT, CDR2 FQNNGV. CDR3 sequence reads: CASSLDWQFNEKLFF. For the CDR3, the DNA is TGTGCCAGCAGCTTAGATTGGCAGTTCAATGAAAAACTGTTTTTT.

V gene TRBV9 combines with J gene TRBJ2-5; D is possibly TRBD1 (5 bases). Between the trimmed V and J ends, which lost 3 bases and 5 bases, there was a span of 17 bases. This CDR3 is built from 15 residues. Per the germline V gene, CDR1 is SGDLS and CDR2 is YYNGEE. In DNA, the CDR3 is TGTGCCAGCAGCGGTGGGGCAGGCCCAGGGGAGACCCAGTACTTC. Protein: CASSGGAGPGETQYF.

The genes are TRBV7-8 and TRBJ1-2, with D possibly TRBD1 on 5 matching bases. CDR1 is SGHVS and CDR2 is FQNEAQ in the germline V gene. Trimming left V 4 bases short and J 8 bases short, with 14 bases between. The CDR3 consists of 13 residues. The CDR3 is CASSYGAPVGYTF. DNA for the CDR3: TGTGCCAGCAGCTATGGGGCCCCAGTCGGCTACACCTTC.

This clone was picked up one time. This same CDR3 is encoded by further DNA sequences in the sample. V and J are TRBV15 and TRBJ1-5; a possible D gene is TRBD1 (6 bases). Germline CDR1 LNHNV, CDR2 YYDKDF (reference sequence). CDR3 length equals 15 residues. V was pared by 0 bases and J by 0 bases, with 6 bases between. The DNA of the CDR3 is TGTGCCACCAGCAGAGACAGGGGTAGCAATCAGCCCCAGCATTTT. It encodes CATSRDRGSNQPQHF.

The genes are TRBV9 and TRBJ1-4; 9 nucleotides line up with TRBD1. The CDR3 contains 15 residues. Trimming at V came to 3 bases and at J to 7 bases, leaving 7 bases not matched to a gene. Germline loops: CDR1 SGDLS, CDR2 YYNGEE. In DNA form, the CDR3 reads TGTGCCAGCAGCGCCGATGAACAGGGGGCTGAAAAACTGTTTTTT. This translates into CASSADEQGAEKLFF.

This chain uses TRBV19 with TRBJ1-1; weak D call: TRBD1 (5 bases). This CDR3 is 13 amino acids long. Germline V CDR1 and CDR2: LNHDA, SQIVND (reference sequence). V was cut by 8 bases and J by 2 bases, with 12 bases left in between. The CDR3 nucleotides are TGTGCCAGTGAGGCCGGGGGAAACACTGAAGCTTTCTTT. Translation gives CASEAGGNTEAFF.

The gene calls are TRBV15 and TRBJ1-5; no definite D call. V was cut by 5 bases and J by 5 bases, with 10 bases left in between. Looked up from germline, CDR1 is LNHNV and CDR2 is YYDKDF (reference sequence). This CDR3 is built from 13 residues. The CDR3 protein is CATSRYPDQPQHF. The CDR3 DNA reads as TGTGCCACCAGCCGTTATCCTGATCAGCCCCAGCATTTT.

The CDR3, as DNA: TGTGCCAGCAGCAATATCGGGGGGGGGTCCCATAACGAGCAGTACTTC. Translation gives CASSNIGGGSHNEQYF. The V call is TRBV7-9, the J call TRBJ2-7; the match to TRBD2 covers 8 bases. This CDR3 contains 16 residues. From germline, CDR1 is SEHNR and CDR2 FQNEAQ (reference sequence). V dropped 5 bases and J dropped 5; count of bases not matched to a gene: 14.

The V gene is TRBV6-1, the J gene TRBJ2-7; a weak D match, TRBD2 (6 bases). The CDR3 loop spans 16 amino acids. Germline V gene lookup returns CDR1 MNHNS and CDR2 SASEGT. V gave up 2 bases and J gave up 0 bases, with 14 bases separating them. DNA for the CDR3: TGTGCCAGCAGTGAAACGCTGGGACTGGGCTCCTACGAGCAGTACTTC. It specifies CASSETLGLGSYEQYF.

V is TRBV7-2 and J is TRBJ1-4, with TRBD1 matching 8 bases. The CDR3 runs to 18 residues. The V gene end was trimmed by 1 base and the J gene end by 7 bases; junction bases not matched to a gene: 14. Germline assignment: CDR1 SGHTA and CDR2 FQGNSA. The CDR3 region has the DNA TGTGCCAGCAGCTTAGTCTCCGTGGACCAGGGGGCGGCTGAAAAACTGTTTTTT. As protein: CASSLVSVDQGAAEKLFF.

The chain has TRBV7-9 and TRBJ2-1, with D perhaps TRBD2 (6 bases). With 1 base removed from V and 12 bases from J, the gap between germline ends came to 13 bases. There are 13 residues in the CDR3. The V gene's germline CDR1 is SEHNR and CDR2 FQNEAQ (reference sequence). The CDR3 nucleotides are TGTGCCAGCAGCTTAGGCAAGGACGGGGGGCAGTTCTTC. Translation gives CASSLGKDGGQFF.